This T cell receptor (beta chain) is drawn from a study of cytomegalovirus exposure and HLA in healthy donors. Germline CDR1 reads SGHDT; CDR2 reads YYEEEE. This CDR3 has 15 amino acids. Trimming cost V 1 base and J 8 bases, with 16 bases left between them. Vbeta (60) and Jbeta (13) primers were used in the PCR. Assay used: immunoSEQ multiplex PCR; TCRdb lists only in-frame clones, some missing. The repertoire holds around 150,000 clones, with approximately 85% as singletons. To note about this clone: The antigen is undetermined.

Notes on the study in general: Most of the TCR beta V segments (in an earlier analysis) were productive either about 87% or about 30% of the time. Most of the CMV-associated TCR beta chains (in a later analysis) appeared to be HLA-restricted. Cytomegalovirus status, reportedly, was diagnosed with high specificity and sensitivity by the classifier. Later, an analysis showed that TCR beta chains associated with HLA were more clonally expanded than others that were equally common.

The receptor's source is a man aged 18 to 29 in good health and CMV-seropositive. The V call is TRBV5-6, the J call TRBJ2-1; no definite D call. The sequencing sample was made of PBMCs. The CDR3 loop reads CASSLTLPFMYEQFF. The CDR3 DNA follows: TGTGCCAGCAGCTTGACCCTACCCTTTATGTATGAGCAGTTCTTC.